These 7 T cell receptor beta chains share one sample of origin, sequenced in a study of early T cells in non-severe SARS-CoV-2 infection. TCRdb itself ran the 5' RACE reads through MiXCR, one entry per CDR3 protein. The sample contains 50,000 to 70,000 distinct CDR3 sequences, approximately 9% of which appear only once. The sample consisted of whole blood. The receptors derive from an adult who was a healthcare worker with PCR-confirmed SARS-CoV-2 infection or an uninfected control (not recorded which).

With regard to this clonotype: A much larger clone lies a single base off, so this may be a read error. The chain is built from TRBV7-9 and TRBJ2-7; D might be TRBD2 (7 bases). The CDR3 is 14 amino acids. The V end lost 4 bases, the J end lost 5 bases, and 15 bases lay between the germline ends. Germline CDR1 and CDR2: SEHNR and FQNEAQ (reference sequence). The CDR3 sequence: CASSSGEGSHEQYF. In DNA, the CDR3 is TGTGCCAGCAGCTCAGGGGAGGGGAGCCACGAGCAGTACTTC.

The chain employs TRBV20-1 and TRBJ2-5; D is ambiguous. In germline, CDR1 is DFQATT, CDR2 SNEGSKA (reference sequence). V lost 6 bases to trimming and J lost 2 bases, with 16 bases between them. This CDR3 spans 14 amino acids. The CDR3 region has the DNA TGCAGTGCCCTAGAGCCGCAGAGACAAGAGACCCAGTACTTC. The encoded protein is CSALEPQRQETQYF.

This clonotype was seen at least ten times. The chain employs TRBV2 and TRBJ2-1; TRBD2 matches 7 bases. CDR1 and CDR2 from the germline V gene are SNHLY and FYNNEI. This CDR3 spans 13 amino acids. With 4 bases clipped from V and 7 bases from J, the junction kept 4 bases outside the gene matches. The DNA for the CDR3 is TGTGCCAGCAGTGTCAGGACTAGTAATGAGCAGTTCTTC. This sequence encodes CASSVRTSNEQFF. Drawing the rest from reference TRBV2 and TRBJ2-1, the complete variable domain is EPEVTQTPSHQVTQMGQEVILRCVPISNHLYFYWYRQILGQKVEFLVSFYNNEISEKSEIFDDQFSVERPDGSNFTLKIRSTKLEDSAMYFCASSVRTSNEQFFGPGTRLTVL.

This clonotype came up many times. The chain uses TRBV9 and TRBJ2-5; 7 positions agree with TRBD1. The CDR3 has 16 residues. The V gene's germline CDR1 is SGDLS and CDR2 YYNGEE. The J segment lost 4 bases and the V segment lost 2 bases, leaving 11 bases of the junction unmatched. The DNA of the CDR3 is TGTGCCAGCAGCGTTACCCCCGGGACAGCTACAGAGACCCAGTACTTC. It codes for CASSVTPGTATETQYF.

The rearrangement uses TRBV12-3 or TRBV12-4 and TRBJ2-3; maybe TRBD1 (6 bases). V lost 1 base, J lost 5 bases, and 13 bases lay in between. The CDR3 spans 15 residues. The CDR3, as DNA: TGTGCCAGCAGTTTAGGTGCAGGGGCAATAGATACGCAGTATTTT. This encodes CASSLGAGAIDTQYF.

This clonotype is medium-sized. V gene TRBV29-1 combines with J gene TRBJ1-3; TRBD1 matches 9 bases. CDR3 length: 12 amino acids. The germline gives CDR1 SQVTM, CDR2 ANQGSEA. The J segment lost 8 bases and the V segment lost 7 bases, leaving 6 bases of the junction unmatched. CDR3 loop: CSATGGRDTIYF. The CDR3 DNA sequence: TGCAGCGCCACAGGGGGCCGGGACACCATATATTTT.

The V call is TRBV21-1, the J call TRBJ2-3; the DNA was not used to check the table's D call, TRBD1. TRBV21-1 is a pseudogene segment. The CDR3 sequence is 16 residues long. The CDR3, as DNA: TGTGCCAGCAGCCCTACGGGGACAGAAAGCACAGATACGCAGTATTTT. Residues: CASSPTGTESTDTQYF.